The clone carrying this TCR beta chain was observed once. Antigen unknown. The CDR3 runs to 15 residues. Unmatched junction bases numbered 2, after V lost 4 bases and J lost 0 bases. Germline lookup yields CDR1 LGHNA and CDR2 YSLEER. This sample stems from a study of shared clonotypes between healthy human individuals. Donors comprised only Caucasian adults living in Nashville, Tennessee. Study-wide points: The sharing of about 5.3% of naive CD4 clonotypes was seen across a handful of donors.

Deep was the level used in running the assay. Original processing notes: Junction-only immunoSEQ data arrived without quality scores, meaning filtering differed. The table came from immunoSEQ multiplex PCR; TCRdb's copy has only in-frame clones and leaves some out. Clone size and the V and J calls come from that table; the DNA yielded D and trimming. There are some 2,500,000 clones in the sample; roughly 93% occur only once, and roughly 0.36% lies in the top ten. The TCR was taken from a man aged 18 to 30 in good health. Some clones in this sample may be carry-over from other donors' samples. Material for sequencing was naive CD4+ T cells from PBMCs. This sample's subset: CD45RA+ positively selected. The chain couples TRBV4-3 to TRBJ2-4, with TRBD2 identical over 8 bases. The CDR3 here is CASSRGLGAKNIQYF. The CDR3 DNA is TGCGCCAGCAGCCGGGGACTAGGAGCCAAAAACATTCAGTACTTC.